The 20 T cell receptor beta chains reported below all come from one sample, sequenced in a study of control samples from healthy donors and cancer patients. The repertoire was sequenced with immunoSEQ multiplex PCR; TCRdb's copy has only in-frame clones and lacks some. The sample shows 100,000 to 150,000 clones, nearly 90% of them seen only once. Input material: PBMCs. These receptor sequences come from a man aged 45-60 years with head and neck cancer.

The V and J genes are TRBV5-1 and TRBJ1-4, with D perhaps matching TRBD1 (5 bases). V was trimmed by 4 bases and J by 5 bases, leaving 12 bases between them. CDR1 is SGHRS and CDR2 is YFSETQ in the germline V gene. This CDR3 is 14 amino acids long. This CDR3 reads CASSIGARNEKLFF. The CDR3 region has the DNA TGCGCCAGCAGCATAGGGGCCCGGAATGAAAAACTGTTTTTT.

This clone was seen more than once but under ten times. The chain has TRBV4-1 and TRBJ2-1, with D unresolved. With 0 bases removed from V and 0 bases from J, the gap between germline ends came to 12 bases. The CDR3 consists of 17 residues. CDR1 is MGHRA and CDR2 is YSYEKL in the germline V gene. CDR3: CASSQDLRTSSYNEQFF. Written as DNA, the CDR3 is TGCGCCAGCAGCCAAGACCTCCGGACGAGCTCCTACAATGAGCAGTTCTTC.

V and J are TRBV6-5 and TRBJ1-2, with 9 bases aligning to TRBD1. With 6 bases clipped from V and 6 bases from J, the junction kept 11 bases outside the gene matches. CDR1 MNHEY and CDR2 SVGAGI come from the germline V gene. The CDR3 is 15 amino acids. This CDR3 is CASSQTGGTAHGYTF. For the CDR3, the DNA is TGTGCCAGCAGCCAGACAGGGGGGACAGCTCATGGCTACACCTTC.

The V call is TRBV20-1, the J call TRBJ1-5, with a tentative D call TRBD1 (6 bases). Trimming pared 3 bases from V and 4 bases from J, leaving 16 bases between. Per germline, CDR1 DFQATT and CDR2 SNEGSKA (reference sequence). The CDR3 has 15 amino acids. This CDR3 reads CSASTFDRKNQPQHF. CDR3 coding DNA: TGCAGTGCTAGTACCTTCGACAGGAAAAATCAGCCCCAGCATTTT.

The chain has TRBV14 and TRBJ2-1, with a tentative D call TRBD1 (7 bases). The CDR3 covers 14 residues. Trimming took off 3 bases at V and 4 bases at J, with 10 bases between the two ends. Germline CDR1 reads SGHDN; CDR2 reads FVKESK. This chain's CDR3 is CASSQRDSYNEQFF. CDR3 coding DNA: TGTGCCAGCAGCCAGCGGGACAGTTACAATGAGCAGTTCTTC.

The genes are TRBV29-1 and TRBJ2-1, with 11 positions matching TRBD2. The CDR3 runs to 16 residues. With V trimmed by 2 bases and J by 4 bases, 7 bases remained unmatched. CDR1 SQVTM and CDR2 ANQGSEA come from the germline V gene. The DNA of the CDR3 is TGCAGCGTTGAATGGTCTAGCGGGGGGACATACAATGAGCAGTTCTTC. This translates into CSVEWSSGGTYNEQFF.

There are a few counts of this clone. V and J are TRBV28 and TRBJ2-5; no reliable D call. The CDR3 has 12 residues. V was shortened by 3 bases and J by 3 bases, with 5 bases between the two germline ends. Germline CDR1 MDHEN, CDR2 SYDVKM. CDR3 DNA sequence: TGTGCCAGCAGTTTCGGAGAAGAGACCCAGTACTTC. This sequence encodes CASSFGEETQYF.

V and J are TRBV6-1 and TRBJ1-6; 9 bases map to TRBD1. The ends lost 2 bases at V and 5 bases at J; junction bases unmatched: 4. Germline V gene sequence: CDR1 MNHNS, CDR2 SASEGT. There are 16 residues in the CDR3. CDR3 protein: CASSETGGLDNSPLHF. The CDR3 region has the DNA TGTGCCAGCAGTGAAACAGGGGGCCTCGATAATTCACCCCTCCACTTT.

This chain connects TRBV5-6 to TRBJ2-1; D is ambiguous. Germline V gene sequence: CDR1 SGHDT, CDR2 YYEEEE. The CDR3 sequence is 13 residues long. V was clipped by 0 bases and J by 6 bases, with 7 bases between them. The CDR3 sequence is CASSLVGPNEQFF. CDR3 nucleotide sequence: TGTGCCAGCAGCTTGGTCGGCCCCAATGAGCAGTTCTTC.

This clone is a singleton in its sample. At one end the junction does not follow the germline gene, possibly because of a read error. V and J are TRBV18 and TRBJ1-4, with D possibly TRBD1 on 5 matching bases. CDR1 KGHSH and CDR2 LQKENI come from the germline V gene. The CDR3 is 14 amino acids. The CDR3 spells CANSPTTGGEKLFF. The DNA for the CDR3 is TGTGCCAACTCACCCACTACTGGGGGAGAAAAACTGTTTTTT.

The chain is built from TRBV18 and TRBJ2-3; D possibly corresponds to TRBD1 (6 bases). The CDR3 sequence is 14 residues long. V gave up 5 bases and J gave up 5 bases, with 14 bases separating them. Germline V CDR1 and CDR2: KGHSH, LQKENI. For the CDR3, the DNA is TGTGCCAGCTCAATATCAGGGGCGGAAGATACGCAGTATTTT. Its translation is CASSISGAEDTQYF.

The chain recombines TRBV2 with TRBJ1-5; D is unclear. Germline V gives CDR1 SNHLY, CDR2 FYNNEI. The CDR3 has 14 amino acids. Trimming removed 2 bases at V and 2 bases at J, with 7 bases between. In DNA form, the CDR3 reads TGTGCCAGCAGTGAAACGGCGGGCAATCAGCCCCAGCATTTT. Translated: CASSETAGNQPQHF.

The chain recombines TRBV7-9 with TRBJ2-1; TRBD2 matches 12 bases. In germline, CDR1 is SEHNR, CDR2 FQNEAQ (reference sequence). Unmatched junction bases numbered 6, after V lost 5 bases and J lost 4 bases. This CDR3 comprises 16 residues. Written as DNA, the CDR3 is TGTGCCAGCAGCATTCCAACTAGCGGGGGGTACAATGAGCAGTTCTTC. It yields the protein CASSIPTSGGYNEQFF.

V and J are TRBV5-1 and TRBJ2-1; 7 bases map to TRBD1. J gave up 5 bases and V 2 bases, and 7 bases lay outside the gene matches. The CDR3 contains 15 residues. Germline CDR1 SGHRS, CDR2 YFSETQ. The CDR3 spells CASSLSGQKNNEQFF. The CDR3 DNA reads as TGCGCCAGCAGCTTATCGGGACAGAAAAACAATGAGCAGTTCTTC.

The chain uses TRBV10-3 and TRBJ2-1, with D tentatively TRBD1 or TRBD2 (7 bases each). The CDR3 has 16 amino acids. Germline CDR1 and CDR2: ENHRY and SYGVKD. Trimming took off 2 bases at V and 1 base at J, with 12 bases between the two ends. This chain's CDR3 is CAISEVRGGSYNEQFF. In nucleotides, the CDR3 is TGTGCCATCAGTGAGGTCAGGGGGGGTTCCTACAATGAGCAGTTCTTC.

This chain joins TRBV6-5 and TRBJ2-7, with TRBD1 matching 8 bases. The germline CDR1 and CDR2 sequences are MNHEY and SVGAGI. The CDR3 is made up of 15 amino acids. The J segment lost 0 bases and the V segment lost 6 bases, leaving 7 bases of the junction unmatched. DNA for the CDR3: TGTGCCAGCAGATCAACCAGGGGGCTCTCCTACGAGCAGTACTTC. Protein: CASRSTRGLSYEQYF.

Turning to this clone: A junction end diverges from the germline sequence, so it may reflect a read error. The chain is built from TRBV11-2 and TRBJ2-1; 7 bases map to TRBD1. CDR1 is SGHAT and CDR2 is FQNNGV in the germline V gene. The CDR3 totals 12 residues. The CDR3 loop reads CASSSGQAPLLF. CDR3 in DNA: TGTGCCAGCAGCTCCGGACAGGCCCCCCTACTCTTC.

This chain links TRBV27 with TRBJ2-7, with D unresolved. V was shortened by 2 bases and J by 6 bases, with 8 bases between the two germline ends. This CDR3 has 12 residues. Germline loops: CDR1 MNHEY, CDR2 SMNVEV (reference sequence). CDR3 nucleotides: TGTGCCAGCAGTTTAAAAGGTCGCGAGCAGTACTTC. It specifies CASSLKGREQYF.

The rearrangement uses TRBV5-4 and TRBJ1-5, with D uncertain. The CDR3 spans 13 residues. The germline V gene has CDR1 SGHNT and CDR2 YYREEE (reference sequence). Trimming removed 0 bases at V and 4 bases at J, with 5 bases between. As DNA, the CDR3 is TGTGCCAGCAGCTTGGGTCCTAATCAGCCCCAGCATTTT. Amino acids: CASSLGPNQPQHF.

V and J are TRBV9 and TRBJ1-2; 8 bases align to TRBD1. V shed 4 bases, J shed 2 bases, and the junction held 7 bases outside the gene matches. This CDR3 has 15 residues. Looked up from germline, CDR1 is SGDLS and CDR2 is YYNGEE. The CDR3 protein is CASSLSGGPNYGYTF. CDR3 in DNA: TGTGCCAGCAGCCTGTCAGGGGGCCCAAACTATGGCTACACCTTC.